The TCR beta chain described here comes from a study of blood T cell repertoires in COVID-19. Study context: Samples came from the United States, Italy and Spain, spanning acute and convalescent COVID-19. T cells, B-cell-depleted T cells, or PBMCs provided the cDNA or gDNA that served as material.

The ends lost 0 bases at V and 6 bases at J; junction bases unmatched: 8. The CDR3 totals 16 residues. Germline assignment: CDR1 LNHNV and CDR2 YYDKDF (reference sequence). Original methodology: Reference gene primer amplification in the assay estimated nucleated cell counts. The protocol was immunoSEQ multiplex PCR, while the TCRdb copy is restricted to in-frame clones and leaves out a portion. V and J calls and clone size are as listed in that table; D and trimming were resolved from the DNA. Of around 230,000 clones in the sample, 81% were seen once. The specimen was peripheral blood. The chain combines TRBV15 with TRBJ2-5, with 9 bases identical to TRBD2. This clonotype was sampled from a woman aged 80 or over with acute or convalescent COVID-19. The chain's CDR3 is CATSRDRGGVGKTQYF. The CDR3 DNA reads TGTGCCACCAGCAGAGATCGCGGGGGGGTTGGAAAGACCCAGTACTTC.